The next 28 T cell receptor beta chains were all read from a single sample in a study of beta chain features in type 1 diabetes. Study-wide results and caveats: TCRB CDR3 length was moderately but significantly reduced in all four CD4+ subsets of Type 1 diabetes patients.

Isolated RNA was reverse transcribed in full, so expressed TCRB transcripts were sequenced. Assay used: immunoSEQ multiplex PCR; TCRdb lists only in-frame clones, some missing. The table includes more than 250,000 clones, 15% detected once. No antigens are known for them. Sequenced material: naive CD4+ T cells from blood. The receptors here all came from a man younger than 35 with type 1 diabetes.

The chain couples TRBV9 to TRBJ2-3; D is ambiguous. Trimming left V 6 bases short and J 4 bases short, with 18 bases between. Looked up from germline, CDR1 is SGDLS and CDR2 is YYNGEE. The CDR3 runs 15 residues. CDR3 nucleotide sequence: TGTGCCAGCACCCAGAGAGGTGCCGCGGCAGATACGCAGTATTTT. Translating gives CASTQRGAAADTQYF.

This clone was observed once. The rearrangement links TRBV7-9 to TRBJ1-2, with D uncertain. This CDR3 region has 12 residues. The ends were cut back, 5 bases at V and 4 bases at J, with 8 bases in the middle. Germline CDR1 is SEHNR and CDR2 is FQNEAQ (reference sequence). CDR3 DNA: TGTGCCAGCAGCACCCGTAGCTATGGCTACACCTTC. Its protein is CASSTRSYGYTF.

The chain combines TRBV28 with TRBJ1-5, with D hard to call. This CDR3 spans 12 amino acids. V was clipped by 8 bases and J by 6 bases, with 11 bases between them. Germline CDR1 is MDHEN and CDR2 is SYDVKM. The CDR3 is CASWRTGQPQHF. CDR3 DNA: TGTGCCAGCTGGAGGACCGGTCAGCCCCAGCATTTT.

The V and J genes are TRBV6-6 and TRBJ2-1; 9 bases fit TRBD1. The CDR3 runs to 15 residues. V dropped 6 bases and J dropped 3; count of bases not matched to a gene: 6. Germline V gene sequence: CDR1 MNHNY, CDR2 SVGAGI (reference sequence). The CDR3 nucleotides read TGTGCCAGCAGCGCCGGGACAGGGAACTACAATGAGCAGTTCTTC. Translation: CASSAGTGNYNEQFF.

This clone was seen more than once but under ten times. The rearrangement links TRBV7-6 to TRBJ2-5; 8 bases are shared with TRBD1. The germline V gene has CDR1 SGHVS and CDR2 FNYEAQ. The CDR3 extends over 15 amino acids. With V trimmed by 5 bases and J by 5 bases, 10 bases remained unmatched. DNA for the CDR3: TGTGCCAGCAGCACCCGACAGGGGCTGGGTGAGACCCAGTACTTC. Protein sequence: CASSTRQGLGETQYF.

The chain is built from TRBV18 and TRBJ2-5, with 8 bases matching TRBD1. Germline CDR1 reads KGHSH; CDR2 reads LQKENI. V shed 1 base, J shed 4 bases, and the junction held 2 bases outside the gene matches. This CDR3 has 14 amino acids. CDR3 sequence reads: CASSPQDRAETQYF. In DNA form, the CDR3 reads TGTGCCAGCTCACCACAGGACAGGGCAGAGACCCAGTACTTC.

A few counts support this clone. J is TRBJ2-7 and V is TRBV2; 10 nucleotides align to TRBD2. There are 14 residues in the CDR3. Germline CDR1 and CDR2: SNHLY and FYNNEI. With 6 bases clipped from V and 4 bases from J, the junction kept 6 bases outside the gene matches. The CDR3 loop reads CASRKSSGRYEQYF. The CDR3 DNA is TGTGCCAGCAGGAAGTCTAGCGGGAGATACGAGCAGTACTTC.

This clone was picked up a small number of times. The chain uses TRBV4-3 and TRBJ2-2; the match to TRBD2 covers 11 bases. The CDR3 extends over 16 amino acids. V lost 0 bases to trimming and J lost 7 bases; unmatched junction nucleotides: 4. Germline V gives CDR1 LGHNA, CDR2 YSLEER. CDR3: CASSQETSGVSGELFF. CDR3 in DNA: TGCGCCAGCAGCCAAGAGACTAGCGGGGTGAGCGGGGAGCTGTTTTTT.

The CDR3 here is CASSRGLAGGTYNEQFF. The CDR3 coding sequence is TGTGCCAGCAGTCGGGGACTAGCCGGGGGAACCTACAATGAGCAGTTCTTC. The rearrangement links TRBV2 to TRBJ2-1, with TRBD2 matching over 9 bases. CDR3 length: 17 residues. The germline V gene encodes CDR1 SNHLY and CDR2 FYNNEI. V dropped 5 bases and J dropped 2; count of bases not matched to a gene: 10.

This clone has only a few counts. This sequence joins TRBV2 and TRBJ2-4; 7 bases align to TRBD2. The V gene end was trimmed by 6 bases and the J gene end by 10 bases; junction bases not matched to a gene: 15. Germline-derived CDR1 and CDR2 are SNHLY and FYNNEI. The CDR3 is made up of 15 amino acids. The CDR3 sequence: CASSPSPRGGQIQYF. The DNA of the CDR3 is TGTGCCAGCAGCCCAAGCCCCCGCGGGGGTCAGATTCAGTACTTC.

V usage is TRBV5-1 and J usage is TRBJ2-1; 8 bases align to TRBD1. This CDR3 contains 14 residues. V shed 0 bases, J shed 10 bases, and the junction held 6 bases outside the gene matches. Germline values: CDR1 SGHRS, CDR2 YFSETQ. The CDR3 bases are TGCGCCAGCAGCTTGGCGGGGAGGACAGGGGAGCAGTTCTTC. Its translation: CASSLAGRTGEQFF.

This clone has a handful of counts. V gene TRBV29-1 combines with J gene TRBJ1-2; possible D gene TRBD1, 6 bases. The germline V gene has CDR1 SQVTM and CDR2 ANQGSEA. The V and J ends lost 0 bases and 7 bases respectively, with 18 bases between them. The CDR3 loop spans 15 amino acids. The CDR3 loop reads CSVEDPLGGLSGYTF. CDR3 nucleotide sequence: TGCAGCGTTGAAGATCCATTAGGGGGTCTTTCTGGCTACACCTTC.

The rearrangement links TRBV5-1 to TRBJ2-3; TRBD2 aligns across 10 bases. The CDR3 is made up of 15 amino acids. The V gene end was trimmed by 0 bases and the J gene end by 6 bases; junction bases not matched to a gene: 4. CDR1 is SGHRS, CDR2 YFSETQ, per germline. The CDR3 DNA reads TGCGCCAGCAGCTTGGTTGGGACTAGCGACGATACGCAGTATTTT. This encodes CASSLVGTSDDTQYF.

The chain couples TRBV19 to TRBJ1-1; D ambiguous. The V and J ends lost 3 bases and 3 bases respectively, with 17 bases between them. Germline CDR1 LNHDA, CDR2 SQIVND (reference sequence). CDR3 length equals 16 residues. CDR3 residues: CASSIKPSRGYTEAFF. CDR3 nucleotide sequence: TGTGCCAGTAGTATCAAGCCCTCCCGCGGGTACACTGAAGCTTTCTTT.

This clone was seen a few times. The CDR3 sequence is CASSRHSSSYNSPLHF. As DNA, the CDR3 is TGTGCCAGCAGTCGACACTCGAGCTCCTATAATTCACCCCTCCACTTT. The V and J genes are TRBV11-2 and TRBJ1-6; D is uncertain. In germline, CDR1 is SGHAT, CDR2 FQNNGV. This CDR3 has 16 residues. The V gene lost 6 bases and the J gene lost 0 bases, with 12 bases spanning the gap.

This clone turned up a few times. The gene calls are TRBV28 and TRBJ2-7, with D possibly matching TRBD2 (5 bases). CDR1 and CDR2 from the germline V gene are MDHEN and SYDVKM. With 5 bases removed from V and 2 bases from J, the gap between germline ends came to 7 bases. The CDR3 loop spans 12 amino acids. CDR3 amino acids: CASSHGAYEQYF. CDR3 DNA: TGTGCCAGCAGTCACGGGGCCTACGAGCAGTACTTC.

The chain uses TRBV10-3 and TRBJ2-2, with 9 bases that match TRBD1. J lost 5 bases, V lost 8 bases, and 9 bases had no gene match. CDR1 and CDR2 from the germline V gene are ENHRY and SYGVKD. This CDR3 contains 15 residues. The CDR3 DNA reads TGTGCCATCCGTTCCGGGACAGGGCGGACCGGGGAGCTGTTTTTT. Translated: CAIRSGTGRTGELFF.

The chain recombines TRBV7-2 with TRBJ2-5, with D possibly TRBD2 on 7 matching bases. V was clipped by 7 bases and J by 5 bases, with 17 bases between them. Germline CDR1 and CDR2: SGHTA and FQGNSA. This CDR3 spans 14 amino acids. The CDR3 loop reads CASTFGGRRETQYF. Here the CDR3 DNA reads TGTGCCAGCACCTTCGGGGGGCGGAGGGAGACCCAGTACTTC. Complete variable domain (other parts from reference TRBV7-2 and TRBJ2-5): GAGVSQSPSNKVTEKGKDVELRCDPISGHTALYWYRQSLGQGLEFLIYFQGNSAPDKSGLPSDRFSAERTGGSVSTLTIQRTQQEDSAVYLCASTFGGRRETQYFGPGTRLLVL.

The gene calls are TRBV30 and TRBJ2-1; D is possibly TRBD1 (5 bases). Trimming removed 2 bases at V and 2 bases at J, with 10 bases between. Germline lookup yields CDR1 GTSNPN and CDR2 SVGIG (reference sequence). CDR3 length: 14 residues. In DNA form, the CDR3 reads TGTGCCTGGAGTAGTAAGACAGCCTACAATGAGCAGTTCTTC. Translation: CAWSSKTAYNEQFF.

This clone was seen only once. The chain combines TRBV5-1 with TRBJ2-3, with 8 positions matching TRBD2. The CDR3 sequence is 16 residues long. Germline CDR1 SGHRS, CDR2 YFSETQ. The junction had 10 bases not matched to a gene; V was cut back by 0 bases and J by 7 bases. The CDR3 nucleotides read TGCGCCAGCAGCTTGGAAGGGCGGGGGGCTTACAATACGCAGTATTTT. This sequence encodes CASSLEGRGAYNTQYF.

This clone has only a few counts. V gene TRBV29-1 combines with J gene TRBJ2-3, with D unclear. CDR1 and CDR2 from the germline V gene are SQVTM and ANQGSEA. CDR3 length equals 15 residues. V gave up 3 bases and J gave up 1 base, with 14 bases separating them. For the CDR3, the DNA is TGCAGCGTTGATCTCCGGCGGCTAGGCACAGATACGCAGTATTTT. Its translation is CSVDLRRLGTDTQYF.

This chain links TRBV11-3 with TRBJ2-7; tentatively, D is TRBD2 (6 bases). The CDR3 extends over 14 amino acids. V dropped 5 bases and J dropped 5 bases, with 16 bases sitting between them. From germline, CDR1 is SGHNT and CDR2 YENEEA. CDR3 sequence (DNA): TGTGCCAGCAGCCTACGGGACTTGAGGGACGAGCAGTACTTC. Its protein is CASSLRDLRDEQYF.

CDR3 protein: CASSLWGGTDTQYF. The CDR3 nucleotides are TGTGCCAGCAGTTTATGGGGCGGTACAGATACGCAGTATTTT. J is TRBJ2-3 and V is TRBV27; a possible D gene is TRBD1 (5 bases). V was shortened by 1 base and J by 3 bases, with 8 bases between the two germline ends. Germline V CDR1 and CDR2: MNHEY, SMNVEV (reference sequence). This CDR3 is built from 14 residues.

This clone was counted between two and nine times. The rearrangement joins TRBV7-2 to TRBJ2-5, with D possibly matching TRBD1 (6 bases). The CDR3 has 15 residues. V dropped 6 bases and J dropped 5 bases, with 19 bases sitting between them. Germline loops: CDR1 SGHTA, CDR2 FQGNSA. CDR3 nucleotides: TGTGCCAGCAGTAAAGGGGGTGCCGAGGGGGAGACCCAGTACTTC. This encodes CASSKGGAEGETQYF.

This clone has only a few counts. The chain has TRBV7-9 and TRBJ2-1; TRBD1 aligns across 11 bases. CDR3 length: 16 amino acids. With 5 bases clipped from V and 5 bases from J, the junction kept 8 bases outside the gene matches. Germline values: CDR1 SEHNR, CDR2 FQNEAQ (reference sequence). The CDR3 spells CASSQGRDRGNNEQFF. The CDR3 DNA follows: TGTGCCAGCAGCCAGGGCCGGGACAGGGGGAACAATGAGCAGTTCTTC.

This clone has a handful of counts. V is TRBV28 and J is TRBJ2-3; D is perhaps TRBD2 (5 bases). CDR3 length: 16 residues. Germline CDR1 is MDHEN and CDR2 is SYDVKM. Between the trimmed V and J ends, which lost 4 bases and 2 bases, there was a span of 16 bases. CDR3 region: CASSYPRGAFTDTQYF. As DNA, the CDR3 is TGTGCCAGCAGTTACCCCCGGGGAGCATTCACAGATACGCAGTATTTT.

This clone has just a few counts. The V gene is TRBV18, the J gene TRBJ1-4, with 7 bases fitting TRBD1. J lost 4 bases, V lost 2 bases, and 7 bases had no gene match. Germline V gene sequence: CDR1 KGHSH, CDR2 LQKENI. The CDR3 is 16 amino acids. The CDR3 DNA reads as TGTGCCAGCTCACCATTCCGGGACAGAGATAATGAAAAACTGTTTTTT. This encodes CASSPFRDRDNEKLFF.

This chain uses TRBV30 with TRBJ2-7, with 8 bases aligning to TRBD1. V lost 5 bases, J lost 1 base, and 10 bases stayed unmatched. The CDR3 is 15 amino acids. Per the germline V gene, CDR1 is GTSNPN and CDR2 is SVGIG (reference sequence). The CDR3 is CAWDIKGTGSYEQYF. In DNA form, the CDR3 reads TGTGCCTGGGACATAAAAGGGACAGGTTCCTACGAGCAGTACTTC.